These T cell receptor beta chains were read from a single sample in a study of T cell responses to AZD1222 COVID-19 vaccine. Assay: immunoSEQ multiplex PCR; the TCRdb copy retains only in-frame clones and omits some. The sample shows some 150,000 clones, 80% to 90% of them seen only once. Here the sequenced sample was peripheral blood, taken on day 0 of AZD1222 vaccination. These receptors came from an adult in good health. The CDR3 runs from the conserved cysteine through the conserved F or W. D genes are given only for firm matches. Clone size is given for some rows only: seen once, a few or many times, or a class if the clone is expanded.

V	D	size	J	DNA	CDR3
TRBV12-3/TRBV12-4	NA	NA	TRBJ2-3	TGTGCCAGCAGTTTAGCAGATACGCAGTATTTT	CASSLADTQYF
TRBV5-1	TRBD1	few	TRBJ1-2	TGCGCCAGCAGCCACACGACAGGGATCGCCAACTATGGCTACACCTTC	CASSHTTGIANYGYTF
TRBV2	NA	NA	TRBJ1-1	TGTGCCAGCAGTGGAGGGACCGTTGGTGAAGCTTTCTTT	CASSGGTVGEAFF
TRBV5-1	NA	NA	TRBJ2-1	TGCGCCAGCAGCTATGGATGGGGAGTCTATGAGCAGTTCTTC	CASSYGWGVYEQFF
TRBV4-2	NA	NA	TRBJ2-1	TGTGCCAGCAGCCAAGGAGCTTTCCTACAATCAAATGAGCAGTTCTTC	CASSQGAFLQSNEQFF
TRBV4-2	NA	NA	TRBJ1-1	TGTGCCAGCAGCCAAGTACTAATGGGCACTGAAGCTTTCTTT	CASSQVLMGTEAFF
TRBV19	TRBD1	NA	TRBJ1-5	TGTGCCAGTAGTGGGGGACAGACCCCCCAGCATTTT	CASSGGQTPQHF
TRBV7-6	TRBD2	NA	TRBJ2-5	TGTGCCAGCAGCTTATCCAGCGGGGGGGCGTGGGAGACCCAGTACTTC	CASSLSSGGAWETQYF
TRBV18	NA	NA	TRBJ1-2	TGTGCCAGCTCACCCGGACAAAACTATGGCTACACCTTC	CASSPGQNYGYTF
TRBV5-8	NA	NA	TRBJ2-7	TGTGCCAGCAGCTTGGGGGACAATGTCTACGAGCAGTACTTC	CASSLGDNVYEQYF
TRBV27	NA	NA	TRBJ1-1	TGTGCCAGCCGACGGGGGATCACGGCTTTCTTT	CASRRGITAFF
TRBV19	NA	NA	TRBJ1-4	TGTGCCAGTAGCAACCCTCTGGGAAAACTGTTTTTT	CASSNPLGKLFF
TRBV3-1/TRBV3-2	TRBD1	NA	TRBJ2-5	TGTGCCAGCAGTCCCAGACAGGGGAGAGAGACCCAGTACTTC	CASSPRQGRETQYF
TRBV5-4	NA	NA	TRBJ2-7	TGTGCCAGCAGCCCGGACTATTTAGCCGCCCAACTTCAGTACTTC	CASSPDYLAAQLQYF
TRBV29-1	NA	NA	TRBJ1-2	TGCAGCGTTGGAGGCGGCCAGGCCTCCCGAAATTATGGCTACACCTTC	CSVGGGQASRNYGYTF
TRBV12-3/TRBV12-4	NA	NA	TRBJ1-1	TGTGCCAGCAGATGGGGTGCTGAAGCTTTCTTT	CASRWGAEAFF
TRBV11-2	NA	few	TRBJ1-1	TGTGCCAGCAGCCTCCGACTAGGGAACACTGAAGCTTTCTTT	CASSLRLGNTEAFF
TRBV11-2	NA	NA	TRBJ1-1	TGTGCCAGCAGCTTAATCCGTTCTGAAGCTTTCTTT	CASSLIRSEAFF
TRBV30	NA	NA	TRBJ1-1	TGTGCCTGGGGCAATCTAGTGTGGTCGAACACTGAAGCTTTCTTT	CAWGNLVWSNTEAFF
TRBV9	TRBD1	once	TRBJ2-3	TGTGCCAGCAGCGCCCAGACAGGGGGCTTGGCAGATACGCAGTATTTT	CASSAQTGGLADTQYF
TRBV6-5	NA	NA	TRBJ1-1	TGTGCCAGCAGTCGAGGGCTTAGGATTGCTGAAGCTTTCTTT	CASSRGLRIAEAFF
TRBV29-1	TRBD1	NA	TRBJ2-5	TGCAGCGTCGACTCTCAAGGGGGCATGACCCAGTACTTC	CSVDSQGGMTQYF
TRBV6-6	NA	once	TRBJ1-5	TGTGCCAGCACCTACCCTGGCAATCAGCCCCAGCATTTT	CASTYPGNQPQHF
TRBV6-5	TRBD1	NA	TRBJ1-1	TGTGCCAGCACCGGGACAGGGACTACGGCTGAAGCTTTCTTT	CASTGTGTTAEAFF
TRBV7-2	NA	few	TRBJ2-3	TGTGCCAGCAGCTTAGGAGTATACCGCACAGATACGCAGTATTTT	CASSLGVYRTDTQYF
TRBV2	NA	NA	TRBJ2-7	TGTGCCAGCAACCAGGGGGGGGTAGGCTACGAGCAGTACTTC	CASNQGGVGYEQYF
TRBV25-1	NA	once	TRBJ1-5	TGTGCCAGCAGTGAATGCATCCAGTTGTATAGCAATCAGCCCCAGCATTTT	CASSECIQLYSNQPQHF
TRBV27	NA	NA	TRBJ2-7	TGTGCCACCTCGACATCCCCTTTTTACGAGCAGTACTTC	CATSTSPFYEQYF
TRBV9	TRBD2	NA	TRBJ2-4	TGTGCCAGCAGCCCAGTAGCGGGAGTGAACATTCAGTACTTC	CASSPVAGVNIQYF
TRBV9	NA	NA	TRBJ1-3	TGTGCCAGCAGCTCACAGGGAGGAAACACCATATATTTT	CASSSQGGNTIYF
TRBV10-1	TRBD1	NA	TRBJ2-7	TGCGCCAGCAGTGACAGGGGGCCCTACGAGCAGTACTTC	CASSDRGPYEQYF
TRBV5-1	TRBD1	NA	TRBJ2-7	TGCGCCAGCAGCTGGGACAGACTCTACGAGCAGTACTTC	CASSWDRLYEQYF
TRBV11-2	NA	once	TRBJ1-1	TGTGCCAGCAGCTTAGTTGTCACTGAAGCTTTCTTT	CASSLVVTEAFF
TRBV4-1	NA	NA	TRBJ1-6	TGCGCCTTTCTTGAGGGCTCCTATAATTCACCCCTCCACTTT	CAFLEGSYNSPLHF
TRBV19	NA	NA	TRBJ2-3	TGTGCCAGTAGTCCATCTACCGGGAACACAGATACGCAGTATTTT	CASSPSTGNTDTQYF
TRBV15	TRBD1	NA	TRBJ1-5	TGTGCCACCAGCAGAACGACAGGGGCGATTCAGCCCCAGCATTTT	CATSRTTGAIQPQHF
TRBV2	TRBD1	NA	TRBJ1-5	TGTGCCAGCAGTAAGACAGGGGGAAATCAGCCCCAGCATTTT	CASSKTGGNQPQHF
TRBV5-6	TRBD1	NA	TRBJ2-3	TGTGCCAGCACCCCCGGGACAGGGGGATCAGATACGCAGTATTTT	CASTPGTGGSDTQYF
TRBV5-1	NA	NA	TRBJ2-3	TGCGCCAGCAGCTTCTACGGCACAGATACGCAGTATTTT	CASSFYGTDTQYF
TRBV5-1	NA	NA	TRBJ2-7	TGCGCCAGCAGCTTGGGTGGGGGGACCAACGAGCAGTACTTC	CASSLGGGTNEQYF
TRBV11-2	TRBD1	NA	TRBJ1-2	TGTGCCAGCAGCCTCACAGGGGGTTCTGTGTATGGCTACACCTTC	CASSLTGGSVYGYTF
TRBV11-2	NA	NA	TRBJ1-2	TGTGCCAGCAGCTTGGTTCTTGGGGTTGGCTACACCTTC	CASSLVLGVGYTF
TRBV27	NA	NA	TRBJ2-7	TGTGCCAGCTGGAGGGGTGGGTACGAGCAGTACTTC	CASWRGGYEQYF
TRBV12-3/TRBV12-4	NA	NA	TRBJ1-6	TGTGCCAGCCTCGGGTCTGGGGGTTCACCCCTCCACTTT	CASLGSGGSPLHF
TRBV19	NA	NA	TRBJ1-2	TGTGCCAGTAGTACGATCGCAGGGGACGCCTATGGCTACACCTTC	CASSTIAGDAYGYTF
TRBV3-1/TRBV3-2	TRBD1	few	TRBJ2-7	TGTGCCAGCAGCTATGGGCCGGGACAGGGCCCGCGGGAGCAGTACTTC	CASSYGPGQGPREQYF
TRBV5-1	NA	once	TRBJ2-7	TGCGCCAGCAGCCCCCGAGGGGATAATGCTTACGAGCAGTACTTC	CASSPRGDNAYEQYF
TRBV16	TRBD1	few	TRBJ1-1	TGTGCCAGCAGCCGACAGGGGAACACTGAAGCTTTCTTT	CASSRQGNTEAFF
TRBV5-1	NA	NA	TRBJ1-1	TGCGCCAGCACCCTGACCACCAGACCAACCATGAACACTGAAGCTTTCTTT	CASTLTTRPTMNTEAFF
TRBV10-3	NA	NA	TRBJ1-1	TGTGCCGCGAGCCCAGGGTTGTTGGACACTGAAGCTTTCTTT	CAASPGLLDTEAFF
TRBV5-4	NA	NA	TRBJ2-5	TGTGCCAGCAGCTTTGACCAAGAGACCCAGTACTTC	CASSFDQETQYF